This T cell receptor (beta chain) was documented in a study of shared clonotypes between healthy human individuals (dated by TCRdb to about 2020). Background for the entire study: A few men and two women, aged 18 to 49 years, made up the cohort. For each donor, CD4 naive and CD4 memory were each run on three plates, CD8 naive on two plates, and CD8 memory on one plate. Blood TCR repertoires of about 5 healthy adults were deeply sequenced to estimate repertoire size and the extent of clonotype sharing between individuals. To increase sequencing depth and limit assay-specific biases, TCR repertoire library preparation and sequencing were carried out by different laboratories using diverse techniques. Each donor's leukapheresis produced roughly between roughly 0.85 and 10 billion PBMCs.

The CDR3, cysteine through phenylalanine, is 14 amino acids long. Only the CDR3 portion is preserved as DNA: 42 bases, with reading frame beginning at the first base. V gives up 4 bases and J gives up 5 bases, and the segment between their germline ends measures 15 bases. Via the germline V gene, CDR1 is SGHTA and CDR2 FQGNSA. Only one count was recorded for this clone. Its specific antigen is unknown. No much larger clone is present one base from it, and per-base qualities are unavailable. The study at large found these results: Compared with non-shared clonotypes, clonotypes shared by all four sorted-subset donors had higher generation probabilities. Because the study included a small number of donors, the genetic and exposure-history diversity represented was limited. Sampling was limited to blood, and TCR repertoires in tissue likely differ from TCR repertoires in blood. Approximately 5% of naive CD4, 3% to 3.5% of naive CD8, 2.3% of memory CD4, and 0.35% to 0.5% of memory CD8 clonotypes were shared across a handful of donors. Incomplete sequencing was indicated by rarefaction of sorted-subset datasets, despite the large sequencing depth. Larger estimated clonotype richness was generally found for naive subsets than for memory subsets. Based on pairwise subsampling, the degree of clonotype sharing among donors was expected to be affected by sequencing depth.

Healthy HIV-negative adults with no recently reported acute infections or vaccinations were included as donors. All donors were Caucasian adults living in Nashville, Tennessee, USA. Magnetic negative selection was used to enrich CD4+ T cells, after which naive cells were positively selected on CD45RA and the negative fraction became the memory subset. Blood was obtained by leukapheresis, after which PBMCs were separated by Ficoll-Histopaque density gradient centrifugation and cryopreserved in liquid nitrogen vapor phase. Analytical flow cytometry was used to check the purity and quantity of every magnetically sorted T cell population. From each sorted fraction, genomic DNA was isolated and quantified by UV absorbance on a Nanodrop 2000c. TCR CDR3 regions were amplified from genomic DNA by multiplex PCR using the deep immunoSEQ assay. For each cell subset, the extracted genomic DNA was distributed evenly across all wells of several immunoSEQ 96-well plates, and each plate served as one replicate. Each replicate PCR for sorted subsets received 150 to 250 ng genomic DNA, equal to 28,000 or so T cell genomes. Purified libraries were measured with a Qubit 3.0 fluorometer, size-checked on a Bioanalyzer 2100, and measured again with the KAPA Library Quantification kit. Every immunoSEQ 96-well plate was sequenced on a separate single-read 150-cycle Illumina NextSeq 550 flow cell. In the authors' own workflow: The immunoSEQ output contained only junctional sequences without quality scores, so filtering could not match that applied to full-length reads. To assign V/J genes and CDR3, sequences were annotated against IMGT germline references using PyIR, a Python wrapper for IgBLAST v1.9. Reads with weak V/J assignments (E-value above 1e-6), missing CDR3, stop codons, out-of-frame junctions, or ambiguous translated residues were removed. V3J clonotypes were defined as sequences sharing the same inferred V gene, J gene, and CDR3 amino acid sequence. The percentage overlap between two repertoires was calculated by dividing the number of shared unique clonotypes by the size of the smaller repertoire. Repertoire richness was assessed with RTK rarefaction, the Chao1 estimator, and Recon v2.1 estimates of unobserved clonotypes. For all TCRbeta clonotypes obtained by the gDNA method from a few donors, generation probabilities were computed with OLGA. Here the immuneACCESS table is served through TCRdb, limited to in-frame sequences with V and J called. Missing clones are a known gap in these copies; in checked studies unresolved V genes cover under half, and the rest lacks a known reason. V, J and clone size derive from that table, while D and trimming were established from the DNA sequence. The sample table contains millions of clones; only one count was recorded for about 95% of them. The top ten clones comprise 0.13% of the sample.

The receptor was derived from a young man in good health. The sample comprised naive CD4+ T cells sorted from blood. This specimen's cell subset or site label, interpreted: CD45RA+ positively selected. This receptor chain uses TRBV7-2 and TRBJ2-7, and the D gene may be TRBD1, 6 bases matching. The CDR3 protein sequence reads: CASSSGTTPHEQYF. DNA sequence: TGTGCCAGCAGCTCCGGGACAACCCCCCACGAGCAGTACTTC.